The 30 T cell receptor beta chains below come from one sample, sequenced in a study of identical twins listed by TCRdb under 2016. To prepare the library, 5' RACE was applied. Sequencing instrument: Illumina HiSeq 2000. TCRdb took the public reads, trimmed them with fastp at Q25, ran MiXCR for clone calling and kept in-frame beta chains. Records with the same CDR3 protein are collapsed into one entry carrying the most frequent genes and DNA. This sample has 450,000 to 650,000 distinct CDR3 sequences in its table, and roughly 15% of those were observed once. The ten largest account for around 0.4% of the sample. These data also featured in a second study, about yellow fever vaccine responses in identical twins.

Sample: CD4+ T cells sorted from blood. The origin of the receptors is a woman aged 18-29 years in good health.

The chain has TRBV29-1 and TRBJ1-1; D unclear. Deletions cut 6 bases from V and 1 base from J, with 18 bases between. Germline V gives CDR1 SQVTM, CDR2 ANQGSEA. The CDR3 loop spans 15 amino acids. CDR3 bases: TGCAGCGTGGAATCCCCGCTGCACGCGAACACTGAAGCTTTCTTT. Its protein product is CSVESPLHANTEAFF.

This sequence joins TRBV20-1 and TRBJ2-2; 8 bases are shared with TRBD1. J lost 0 bases, V lost 2 bases, and 14 bases had no gene match. This CDR3 has 19 residues. Germline assignment: CDR1 DFQATT and CDR2 SNEGSKA (reference sequence). The CDR3 region is CSARFKSTGGTTNTGELFF. CDR3 bases: TGCAGTGCTAGATTTAAATCCACAGGGGGAACAACGAACACCGGGGAGCTGTTTTTT.

The V gene is TRBV5-1, the J gene TRBJ1-2, with TRBD1 as a possible D gene (5 bases). Germline-derived CDR1 and CDR2 are SGHRS and YFSETQ. The CDR3 runs 14 residues. Trimming cost V 4 bases and J 3 bases, with 13 bases left between them. CDR3: CASSPDGGDYGYTF. CDR3 DNA: TGCGCCAGCAGCCCGGACGGGGGGGACTATGGCTACACCTTC.

This clonotype has only a few counts. The chain recombines TRBV10-2 with TRBJ2-3, with D unresolved. This CDR3 spans 14 amino acids. V lost 0 bases, J lost 4 bases, and 8 bases lay in between. The germline V gene encodes CDR1 WSHSY and CDR2 SAAADI. CDR3 sequence (DNA): TGCGCCAGCAGTGAGTCCGTCCGTTCAGATACGCAGTATTTT. It specifies CASSESVRSDTQYF.

In its sample, this clonotype was seen a few times. The chain couples TRBV11-3 to TRBJ1-1; D is ambiguous. CDR1 and CDR2 (germline): SGHNT, YENEEA. V lost 7 bases to trimming and J lost 0 bases, with 6 bases between them. The length of the CDR3 is 12 residues. The CDR3 loop is CASTIMNTEAFF. DNA of the CDR3: TGTGCCAGCACCATAATGAACACTGAAGCTTTCTTT.

The rearrangement joins TRBV11-1 to TRBJ2-3, with 11 positions matching TRBD2. This CDR3 is 15 amino acids long. Germline-derived CDR1 and CDR2 are SGHAT and FQDESV (reference sequence). V dropped 5 bases and J dropped 4; count of bases not matched to a gene: 5. CDR3 amino acids: CASSSPLAGADTQYF. In DNA, the CDR3 is TGTGCCAGCAGCAGCCCACTAGCGGGGGCAGATACGCAGTATTTT.

This clonotype has only a few counts. The chain carries TRBV5-1 and TRBJ1-2; D perhaps matches TRBD1 (6 bases). Trimming shortened V by 5 bases and J by 8 bases, and 22 bases separated the two germline ends. Germline CDR1 is SGHRS and CDR2 is YFSETQ. The CDR3 sequence is 15 residues long. The CDR3 DNA is TGCGCCAGCAGAGCCGACAGGATAACTTTTGGAGGCTACACCTTC. It encodes CASRADRITFGGYTF. The full variable domain, completed using reference TRBV5-1 and TRBJ1-2, is KAGVTQTPRYLIKTRGQQVTLSCSPISGHRSVSWYQQTPGQGLQFLFEYFSETQRNKGNFPGRFSGRQFSNSRSEMNVSTLELGDSALYLCASRADRITFGGYTFGSGTRLTVV.

The chain has TRBV12-3 or TRBV12-4 and TRBJ2-3; D ambiguous. The CDR3 is made up of 14 amino acids. Trimming took off 5 bases at V and 0 bases at J, with 9 bases between the two ends. The DNA of the CDR3 is TGTGCCAGCAGTCAACTGGCTAGCACAGATACGCAGTATTTT. It encodes CASSQLASTDTQYF.

In its sample, this clonotype was seen a few times. The J gene is TRBJ1-2, the V gene TRBV15; TRBD1 agrees at 7 bases. The CDR3 sequence is 13 residues long. Trimming removed 3 bases from V and 3 bases from J; junction bases left unmatched: 1. The germline V gene has CDR1 LNHNV and CDR2 YYDKDF (reference sequence). This CDR3 reads CATSRGQYYGYTF. The CDR3 nucleotides are TGTGCCACCAGCAGGGGACAGTACTATGGCTACACCTTC.

The genes are TRBV27 and TRBJ2-7, with 7 bases lining up with TRBD1. The CDR3 is 15 amino acids. The germline gives CDR1 MNHEY, CDR2 SMNVEV (reference sequence). V lost 3 bases to trimming and J lost 0 bases; unmatched junction nucleotides: 5. The CDR3 is CASSFDRDSSYEQYF. The CDR3 bases are TGTGCCAGCAGTTTCGACCGGGACAGCTCCTACGAGCAGTACTTC.

Only a few counts were recorded for this clonotype. The chain has TRBV9 and TRBJ2-1; 8 bases are shared with TRBD2. V trimming: 3 bases; J trimming: 6 bases; junction bases outside the gene matches: 5. CDR1 and CDR2 from the germline V gene are SGDLS and YYNGEE. The CDR3 is 14 residues long. The CDR3 bases are TGTGCCAGCAGCGAGAAAGGGACTAGCAATGAGCAGTTCTTC. Protein: CASSEKGTSNEQFF. Together with reference TRBV9 and TRBJ2-1, the CDR3 gives the full variable domain: DSGVTQTPKHLITATGQRVTLRCSPRSGDLSVYWYQQSLDQGLQFLIQYYNGEERAKGNILERFSAQQFPDLHSELNLSSLELGDSALYFCASSEKGTSNEQFFGPGTRLTVL.

This clonotype appeared a few times. V and J are TRBV7-9 and TRBJ2-7, with 9 bases matching TRBD1. The CDR3 sequence is 14 residues long. From germline, CDR1 is SEHNR and CDR2 FQNEAQ (reference sequence). Trimming at V came to 4 bases and at J to 5 bases, leaving 6 bases not matched to a gene. DNA of the CDR3: TGTGCCAGCAGCTCCGGACAGGGGTTTGACGAGCAGTACGTC. Residues: CASSSGQGFDEQYV.

The chain employs TRBV28 and TRBJ2-1, with D uncertain. The CDR3 is 11 residues long. V lost 6 bases and J 6 bases, leaving 6 bases between the germline ends. In germline, CDR1 is MDHEN, CDR2 SYDVKM. The CDR3 spells CASSARNEQFF. The CDR3 DNA follows: TGTGCCAGCAGCGCCCGCAATGAGCAGTTCTTC.

This clonotype showed up just a few times. This sequence joins TRBV20-1 and TRBJ2-1; 12 bases fit TRBD2. This CDR3 has 15 amino acids. V lost 0 bases, J lost 9 bases, and 6 bases stayed unmatched. Germline loops: CDR1 DFQATT, CDR2 SNEGSKA (reference sequence). CDR3 loop: CSARDPLAGGFEQFF. CDR3 nucleotides: TGCAGTGCTAGAGATCCACTAGCGGGGGGTTTTGAGCAGTTCTTC.

The rearrangement joins TRBV3-1 to TRBJ2-1; 16 bases map to TRBD2. Trimming removed 3 bases from V and 5 bases from J; junction bases left unmatched: 10. Per germline, CDR1 LGHDT and CDR2 YNNKEL (reference sequence). The CDR3 covers 19 residues. The CDR3 here is CASSQFPGTSGRGNNEQFF. As DNA, the CDR3 is TGTGCCAGCAGCCAGTTCCCCGGGACTAGCGGGAGGGGTAACAATGAGCAGTTCTTC.

This clonotype was picked up a small number of times. V gene TRBV3-1 combines with J gene TRBJ1-1, with a possible D match to TRBD1 (5 bases). Per germline, CDR1 LGHDT and CDR2 YNNKEL (reference sequence). Trimming cost V 1 base and J 4 bases, with 10 bases left between them. The CDR3 runs to 14 residues. This chain's CDR3 is CASSQVSGGTEAFF. CDR3 DNA sequence: TGTGCCAGCAGCCAAGTAAGCGGGGGCACTGAAGCTTTCTTT.

This clonotype came up a few times. The chain is built from TRBV10-3 and TRBJ2-1; 9 positions agree with TRBD2. Germline trimming cut 5 bases from V and 9 bases from J; bases unmatched to any gene: 8. Germline lookup yields CDR1 ENHRY and CDR2 SYGVKD. CDR3 length equals 14 residues. CDR3 amino acids: CAISLAGERGEQFF. In DNA, the CDR3 is TGTGCCATCAGTTTAGCGGGGGAGCGGGGTGAGCAGTTCTTC.

This clonotype was seen only a few times. J is TRBJ2-3 and V is TRBV7-8; 7 nucleotides line up with TRBD2. V shed 2 bases and J 2 bases; nucleotides not matched to a gene: 4. Looked up from germline, CDR1 is SGHVS and CDR2 is FQNEAQ. The CDR3 covers 15 residues. Written as DNA, the CDR3 is TGTGCCAGCAGCTTAATGGGACTACACACAGATACGCAGTATTTT. Protein: CASSLMGLHTDTQYF.

This clonotype was seen more than once but under ten times. The rearrangement uses TRBV6-2 or TRBV6-3 and TRBJ2-7, with D perhaps matching TRBD2 (6 bases). CDR3 length equals 16 residues. Per the germline V gene, CDR1 is MNHEY and CDR2 is SVGEGT. Deletions cut 2 bases from V and 1 base from J, with 15 bases between. CDR3 region: CASSYRGIAQSYEQYV. As DNA, the CDR3 is TGTGCCAGCAGTTACCGCGGGATAGCCCAGTCCTACGAGCAGTACGTC.

V usage is TRBV29-1 and J usage is TRBJ2-3, with D possibly being TRBD1 (6 bases). The CDR3 consists of 16 residues. Looked up from germline, CDR1 is SQVTM and CDR2 is ANQGSEA. V lost 5 bases and J 4 bases, leaving 22 bases between the germline ends. The CDR3 DNA is TGCAGCGTTACACCTTTGCGCAGGGGCTTAGCAGATACGCAGTATTTT. Protein: CSVTPLRRGLADTQYF.

This clonotype was detected a few times. This chain links TRBV29-1 with TRBJ2-7; the D gene is possibly TRBD1 (6 bases). Germline V lookup: CDR1 SQVTM, CDR2 ANQGSEA. This CDR3 contains 12 residues. V was clipped by 0 bases and J by 9 bases, with 12 bases between them. CDR3 loop: CSVEDPGQRQYV. The CDR3 DNA sequence: TGCAGCGTTGAAGACCCGGGACAACGGCAGTACGTC.

This chain joins TRBV12-3 or TRBV12-4 and TRBJ2-3; TRBD2 aligns across 9 bases. The CDR3 runs to 14 residues. Germline trimming cut 6 bases from V and 0 bases from J; bases unmatched to any gene: 1. CDR3 in amino acids: CASRREGSTDTQYF. In DNA, the CDR3 is TGTGCCAGCAGGCGGGAGGGCAGCACAGATACGCAGTATTTT.

This clonotype occurred a few times. The V gene is TRBV7-9, the J gene TRBJ2-1; D could derive from TRBD1 or TRBD2 (5 bases each). Germline CDR1 is SEHNR and CDR2 is FQNEAQ (reference sequence). This CDR3 is 14 amino acids long. With 1 base removed from V and 5 bases from J, the gap between germline ends came to 9 bases. The CDR3: CASSLGVGDNEQFF. The CDR3 bases are TGTGCCAGCAGCTTAGGGGTGGGGGACAATGAGCAGTTCTTC.

This clonotype was picked up a small number of times. V and J are TRBV6-1 and TRBJ2-1; 7 bases are shared with TRBD1. V shed 3 bases, J shed 7 bases, and the junction held 6 bases outside the gene matches. This CDR3 is 14 amino acids long. Looked up from germline, CDR1 is MNHNS and CDR2 is SASEGT. The CDR3 DNA sequence: TGTGCCAGCAGTGACCGGGACAGTCGAAATGAGCAGTTCTTC. It encodes CASSDRDSRNEQFF.

The chain joins TRBV28 to TRBJ1-1; the match to TRBD1 covers 10 bases. This CDR3 contains 15 residues. From germline, CDR1 is MDHEN and CDR2 SYDVKM. J gave up 4 bases and V 5 bases, and 7 bases lay outside the gene matches. The CDR3 nucleotides are TGTGCCAGCAGTCCTCCCGGACAGGGGGTCACTGAAGCTTTCTTT. This sequence encodes CASSPPGQGVTEAFF. Drawing the rest from reference TRBV28 and TRBJ1-1, the complete variable domain is DVKVTQSSRYLVKRTGEKVFLECVQDMDHENMFWYRQDPGLGLRLIYFSYDVKMKEKGDIPEGYSVSREKKERFSLILESASTNQTSMYLCASSPPGQGVTEAFFGQGTRLTVV.

This clonotype appeared a few times. The V and J genes are TRBV7-9 and TRBJ1-2; D gene unclear. From germline, CDR1 is SEHNR and CDR2 FQNEAQ (reference sequence). The CDR3 spans 14 residues. Trimming left V 1 base short and J 4 bases short, with 10 bases between. CDR3 region: CASSLGPQGYGYTF. The CDR3 DNA follows: TGTGCCAGCAGCTTAGGGCCCCAAGGCTATGGCTACACCTTC.

This clonotype was picked up a small number of times. The CDR3 spells CASVGGGLYNEQFF. The CDR3, as DNA: TGTGCCAGCGTCGGCGGGGGGTTGTACAATGAGCAGTTCTTC. This chain connects TRBV3-1 to TRBJ2-1, with TRBD2 matching 8 bases. Germline lookup yields CDR1 LGHDT and CDR2 YNNKEL (reference sequence). J lost 4 bases, V lost 8 bases, and 7 bases had no gene match. The CDR3 runs 14 residues.

The chain uses TRBV4-1 and TRBJ1-2; no definite D call. Trimming pared 0 bases from V and 8 bases from J, leaving 16 bases between. The germline CDR1 and CDR2 sequences are MGHRA and YSYEKL. The CDR3 totals 15 residues. DNA of the CDR3: TGCGCCAGCAGCCAAGATCACGGTCCCGGAGGGGGCTACACCTTC. Residues: CASSQDHGPGGGYTF.

This clonotype came up many times. The chain employs TRBV20-1 and TRBJ1-2, with D perhaps matching TRBD1 (6 bases). This CDR3 comprises 16 residues. Trimming cost V 2 bases and J 3 bases, with 19 bases left between them. Per germline, CDR1 DFQATT and CDR2 SNEGSKA (reference sequence). CDR3 nucleotide sequence: TGCAGTGCTAGACCCACCACGGGGGCAGGGGACTATGGCTACACCTTC. This codes for CSARPTTGAGDYGYTF.

The genes are TRBV5-6 and TRBJ1-5, with D unresolved. Germline lookup yields CDR1 SGHDT and CDR2 YYEEEE. The V end lost 2 bases, the J end lost 3 bases, and 6 bases lay between the germline ends. The CDR3 has 13 residues. CDR3 bases: TGTGCCAGCAGCTTAGGGTTCAATCAGCCCCAGCATTTT. It specifies CASSLGFNQPQHF.